The rows below give T cell receptor beta chains drawn from one sample of a study of monozygotic twins with inflammatory bowel disease. Reanalyzing the 5' RACE reads, TCRdb keeps one entry per CDR3 protein, without DNA. Recorded here are about 300,000 distinct CDR3 sequences; the top ten clones represent approximately 5.9%. Sequencing was carried out using blood. Every receptor here comes from a human donor with ulcerative colitis or Crohn's disease, or a healthy co-twin of an affected twin (not recorded which). Each CDR3 is given with its conserved first and last residue.

TRBV10-3	TRBJ2-1	CATRITGQKWSYNEQFF
TRBV5-1	TRBJ1-1	CASSAVPGPLNTEAFF
TRBV9	TRBJ2-4	CASSPGDRDQNIQYF
TRBV28	TRBJ2-7	CASTYEAGAYEQYF
TRBV6-2/TRBV6-3	TRBJ2-1	CASGTSGRRNEQFF
TRBV5-5	TRBJ2-5	CASTRVGGETQYF
TRBV7-2	TRBJ2-7	CASSLDGTTRYEQYF
TRBV5-1	TRBJ2-1	CASSLEGTSGHNEQFF
TRBV28	TRBJ2-1	CASRNQGQLSSYNEQFF
TRBV12-3/TRBV12-4	TRBJ2-3	CASSSLVQLRGTQYF
TRBV29-1	TRBJ2-7	CSVEEPKDWDEQYF
TRBV2	TRBJ2-7	CASSQGVRARGFYF
TRBV24-1	TRBJ2-2	CATSEDDRGLNTGELFF
TRBV5-4	TRBJ2-2	CASSWPQGQGNTGELFF
TRBV14	TRBJ2-7	CASSQVGSAGVEQYF